The rows below give T cell receptor beta chains drawn from one sample of a study of regulatory T cells in long-lasting Graves disease. TCRdb redid the calling of the multiplex PCR reads with MiXCR, one entry per CDR3 protein. The repertoire consists of 350,000 to 550,000 distinct CDR3 sequences, with 12% to 15% occurring once and the leading ten covering approximately 17%. These records were also assigned to another study, of T cells in Graves' hyperthyroidism and ophthalmopathy.

The material sequenced was peripheral blood mononuclear cells (PBMCs), taken at new diagnosis, from a patient treated with antithyroid drugs. The receptors were sampled from a woman between 50 and 59 years old with Graves disease. Both conserved end residues are part of each CDR3. D genes are given only for firm matches. Where a row states a size, it is once, few, many or the class of an expanded clone; other rows omit it.

abundance: -
d_gene: TRBD2
v_gene: TRBV29-1
j_gene: TRBJ2-7
CDR3nt: TGCAGCGTTGGAGGCCCGGCGGGGCTAGCGGGACTCTACGAGCAGTACTTC
CDR3aa: CSVGGPAGLAGLYEQYF

abundance: many
d_gene: -
v_gene: TRBV28
j_gene: TRBJ2-5
CDR3nt: TGTGCCAGCAGTTGGGCAATAGGAACAGGGTCCTCTGTTTGGGGGCAAGAGACCCAGTACTTC
CDR3aa: CASSWAIGTGSSVWGQETQYF

abundance: -
d_gene: TRBD2
v_gene: TRBV7-9
j_gene: TRBJ2-1
CDR3nt: TGTGCCAGCAGGTTAGGGACTAGCGGGGGGAATGAGCAGTTCTTC
CDR3aa: CASRLGTSGGNEQFF

abundance: many
d_gene: TRBD2
v_gene: TRBV12-3/TRBV12-4
j_gene: TRBJ2-5
CDR3nt: TGTGCCAGCAGAGAACTAGCGGGAGGAGAGACCCAGTACTTC
CDR3aa: CASRELAGGETQYF

abundance: few
d_gene: TRBD2
v_gene: TRBV9
j_gene: TRBJ2-5
CDR3nt: TGTGCCAGCAGCGGGGGACTAGCGGCGAAAGAGACCCAGTACTTC
CDR3aa: CASSGGLAAKETQYF

abundance: many
d_gene: -
v_gene: TRBV2
j_gene: TRBJ2-2
CDR3nt: TGTGCCAGCAGCAGGGAGTTCGCGAACACCGGGGAGCTGTTTTTT
CDR3aa: CASSREFANTGELFF

abundance: once
d_gene: -
v_gene: TRBV15
j_gene: TRBJ1-2
CDR3nt: TGTGCCACCAGCAGAGCTCAGGTGGCTTTCTATGGCTACACCTTC
CDR3aa: CATSRAQVAFYGYTF

abundance: few
d_gene: -
v_gene: TRBV5-4
j_gene: TRBJ2-6
CDR3nt: TGTGCCAGCAGCTTGGCCCTCGAGAACTCTGGGGCCAACGTCCTGACTTTC
CDR3aa: CASSLALENSGANVLTF

abundance: -
d_gene: TRBD2
v_gene: TRBV18
j_gene: TRBJ2-1
CDR3nt: TGTGCCAGCTCACCACGGACTAGGCTCCATGAGCAGTTCTTC
CDR3aa: CASSPRTRLHEQFF

abundance: -
d_gene: -
v_gene: TRBV29-1
j_gene: TRBJ2-2
CDR3nt: TGCAGCGTTGAGCCCCTCGGTACTCCCGGGGAGCTGTTTTTT
CDR3aa: CSVEPLGTPGELFF